The entry below describes one TCR beta chain. The antigen is not known. The data were taken from a study of beta chain features in type 1 diabetes. Points from the study as a whole: PCR, the amplification step, might favor shorter templates, equally in patients and controls.

cDNA synthesis used the whole RNA isolate, giving expressed TCRB sequences. Clones were sequenced by immunoSEQ multiplex PCR, and TCRdb holds only the in-frame ones, with some missing. The sample holds some 900,000 clones, roughly a sixth seen once. This sequence originates from a woman under 30 in good health. The sample was naive CD4+ T cells from blood.

The CDR3 sequence is CASSPRNRGGDEQYF. CDR3 nucleotide sequence: TGTGCCAGCAGCCCCCGGAACCGAGGGGGCGACGAGCAGTACTTC. V and J are TRBV21-1 and TRBJ2-7; the DNA was not used to check the table's D call, TRBD1. TRBV21-1 counts as a pseudogene. The CDR3 contains 15 residues.